This is a list of T cell receptor beta chains from one sample in a study of cytomegalovirus exposure and HLA in healthy donors. Libraries were prepared by immunoSEQ multiplex PCR; TCRdb keeps only in-frame clonotypes and omits some of them. The table records about 200,000 clones, under 85% of them present only once. Sequenced: PBMCs. Receptors originate from a man over 45 in good health and CMV-seronegative. The CDR3 runs from the conserved cysteine through the conserved F or W. Fields, in order: J gene, D gene, V gene, clone size, CDR3 protein, CDR3 DNA. D genes are given only for firm matches. Some rows have no size entry. The others give once, few or many, or a class for an expanded clone.

J: TRBJ1-1; D: NA; V: TRBV5-6; size: NA; CDR3: CASSLGTAGNTEAFF; DNA: TGTGCCAGCAGCTTGGGCACCGCGGGGAACACTGAAGCTTTCTTT
J: TRBJ1-2; D: TRBD1; V: TRBV18; size: NA; CDR3: CASSPFRAGTGQAYGYTF; DNA: TGTGCCAGCTCACCATTCAGGGCGGGGACAGGGCAAGCCTATGGCTACACCTTC
J: TRBJ1-5; D: NA; V: TRBV7-2; size: NA; CDR3: CASSFTNSNQPQHF; DNA: TGTGCCAGCAGCTTTACAAATAGCAATCAGCCCCAGCATTTT
J: TRBJ2-7; D: NA; V: TRBV23-1; size: NA; CDR3: CASSQSRQGYEQYF; DNA: TGCGCCAGCAGTCAATCCCGGCAGGGCTACGAGCAGTACTTC
J: TRBJ2-3; D: TRBD2; V: TRBV18; size: NA; CDR3: CASSPQASGSTDTQYF; DNA: TGTGCCAGCTCACCACAGGCTAGCGGGAGCACAGATACGCAGTATTTT
J: TRBJ2-2; D: TRBD2; V: TRBV4-2; size: NA; CDR3: CASSQDFWRERDGELFF; DNA: TGTGCCAGCAGCCAAGATTTTTGGCGGGAGAGGGACGGGGAGCTGTTTTTT
J: TRBJ2-7; D: NA; V: TRBV9; size: NA; CDR3: CASSVAPGASYEQYF; DNA: TGTGCCAGCAGCGTAGCCCCGGGAGCGTCCTACGAGCAGTACTTC
J: TRBJ1-1; D: NA; V: TRBV28; size: once; CDR3: CASSVYRMPNTEAFF; DNA: TGTGCCAGCAGCGTTTATAGAATGCCAAACACTGAAGCTTTCTTT
J: TRBJ2-1; D: NA; V: TRBV11-3; size: NA; CDR3: CASSLGQSNEQFF; DNA: TGTGCCAGCAGCTTAGGGCAAAGCAATGAGCAGTTCTTC
J: TRBJ1-2; D: NA; V: TRBV6-5; size: few; CDR3: CASRENNYGYTF; DNA: TGTGCCAGCAGGGAGAATAACTATGGCTACACCTTC
J: TRBJ2-7; D: TRBD1; V: TRBV15; size: NA; CDR3: CATSNDRAYEQYF; DNA: TGTGCCACCAGCAACGACAGGGCCTACGAGCAGTACTTC
J: TRBJ2-7; D: TRBD1; V: TRBV28; size: NA; CDR3: CASSLVRTGEQYF; DNA: TGTGCCAGCAGTTTGGTGAGGACAGGGGAGCAGTACTTC
J: TRBJ1-1; D: TRBD1; V: TRBV18; size: NA; CDR3: CASSPKGQGTSEAFF; DNA: TGTGCCAGCTCACCAAAGGGACAGGGAACCTCTGAAGCTTTCTTT
J: TRBJ2-7; D: TRBD1; V: TRBV7-9; size: once; CDR3: CASSPGQGLDEQYF; DNA: TGTGCCAGCAGCCCTGGACAGGGCTTGGACGAGCAGTACTTC
J: TRBJ1-1; D: NA; V: TRBV19; size: NA; CDR3: CASIQGFMNTEAFF; DNA: TGTGCCAGTATTCAGGGCTTCATGAACACTGAAGCTTTCTTT
J: TRBJ2-1; D: NA; V: TRBV7-3; size: once; CDR3: CASSSEGRGNEQFF; DNA: TGTGCCAGCAGCTCAGAGGGCAGGGGAAATGAGCAGTTCTTC
J: TRBJ1-1; D: NA; V: TRBV5-1; size: NA; CDR3: CASSTQGGVTEAFF; DNA: TGCGCCAGCAGCACTCAGGGCGGGGTGACTGAAGCTTTCTTT
J: TRBJ2-3; D: TRBD1; V: TRBV6-1; size: NA; CDR3: CASSVEQGRTDTQYF; DNA: TGTGCCAGCAGCGTCGAACAGGGGCGCACAGATACGCAGTATTTT
J: TRBJ2-5; D: NA; V: TRBV5-1; size: NA; CDR3: CASSLGRGQETQYF; DNA: TGCGCCAGCAGCTTGGGTAGGGGGCAAGAGACCCAGTACTTC
J: TRBJ2-1; D: NA; V: TRBV19; size: once; CDR3: CASSIDQPSYNEQFF; DNA: TGTGCCAGTAGTATAGATCAGCCTAGCTACAATGAGCAGTTCTTC
J: TRBJ2-7; D: NA; V: TRBV5-8; size: NA; CDR3: CASSFRAASYEQYF; DNA: TGTGCCAGCAGCTTCAGGGCGGCTTCCTACGAGCAGTACTTC
J: TRBJ1-3; D: TRBD1; V: TRBV6-1; size: NA; CDR3: CATGGGSSGNTIYF; DNA: TGTGCCACAGGGGGTGGGAGCTCTGGAAACACCATATATTTT
J: TRBJ2-7; D: NA; V: TRBV29-1; size: NA; CDR3: CSVKMGAYEQYF; DNA: TGCAGCGTTAAAATGGGAGCCTACGAGCAGTACTTC
J: TRBJ1-6; D: TRBD1; V: TRBV7-6; size: NA; CDR3: CASSGKQGNSYNSPLHF; DNA: TGTGCCAGCAGCGGGAAACAGGGGAACTCCTATAATTCACCCCTCCACTTT
J: TRBJ2-3; D: NA; V: TRBV9; size: NA; CDR3: CASSVAAGPDTQYF; DNA: TGTGCCAGCAGCGTAGCGGCGGGGCCAGATACGCAGTATTTT
J: TRBJ1-2; D: NA; V: TRBV18; size: NA; CDR3: CASSPENRASNYGYTF; DNA: TGTGCCAGCTCACCGGAGAACAGGGCGTCTAACTATGGCTACACCTTC
J: TRBJ1-5; D: NA; V: TRBV14; size: NA; CDR3: CASSQIHSPNQPQHF; DNA: TGTGCCAGCAGCCAAATCCACAGCCCCAATCAGCCCCAGCATTTT
J: TRBJ2-7; D: TRBD1; V: TRBV30; size: NA; CDR3: CAWSGGTGSSYEQYF; DNA: TGTGCCTGGAGTGGGGGGACAGGGAGCTCCTACGAGCAGTACTTC
J: TRBJ1-3; D: TRBD1; V: TRBV5-1; size: NA; CDR3: CASSSGTVLSGNTIYF; DNA: TGCGCCAGCAGCTCCGGGACAGTACTCTCTGGAAACACCATATATTTT
J: TRBJ2-3; D: NA; V: TRBV2; size: NA; CDR3: CASSRVADTQYF; DNA: TGTGCCAGCAGCAGGGTGGCAGATACGCAGTATTTT
J: TRBJ2-3; D: NA; V: TRBV2; size: once; CDR3: CASSVGTDTQYF; DNA: TGTGCCAGCAGTGTCGGGACAGATACGCAGTATTTT
J: TRBJ1-1; D: TRBD1; V: TRBV5-4; size: NA; CDR3: CASSPRDRVHPGTEAFF; DNA: TGTGCCAGCAGCCCCCGGGACAGGGTCCACCCGGGCACTGAAGCTTTCTTT
J: TRBJ1-2; D: NA; V: TRBV5-1; size: NA; CDR3: CASSLGTGSDGYTF; DNA: TGCGCCAGCAGCTTGGGAACAGGGTCCGATGGCTACACCTTC
J: TRBJ1-2; D: NA; V: TRBV9; size: NA; CDR3: CASSVGSRGLNYGYTF; DNA: TGTGCCAGCAGCGTAGGTTCCAGGGGACTAAACTATGGCTACACCTTC
J: TRBJ1-1; D: TRBD1; V: TRBV29-1; size: NA; CDR3: CSGQGTEAFF; DNA: TGCAGCGGACAGGGAACTGAAGCTTTCTTT
J: TRBJ1-1; D: TRBD1; V: TRBV27; size: NA; CDR3: CASSGGQINTEAFF; DNA: TGTGCCAGCAGTGGGGGACAGATAAACACTGAAGCTTTCTTT
J: TRBJ1-1; D: TRBD1; V: TRBV18; size: NA; CDR3: CASSRDRDTEAFF; DNA: TGTGCCAGCTCCCGGGACAGGGACACTGAAGCTTTCTTT
J: TRBJ2-5; D: NA; V: TRBV28; size: NA; CDR3: CASRSRGALQETQYF; DNA: TGTGCCAGCAGATCCCGGGGGGCCCTCCAAGAGACCCAGTACTTC
J: TRBJ2-1; D: TRBD2; V: TRBV19; size: few; CDR3: CASRNLAGGPENNEQFF; DNA: TGTGCCAGTAGGAACCTAGCGGGAGGGCCGGAAAACAATGAGCAGTTCTTC
J: TRBJ1-1; D: NA; V: TRBV7-7; size: NA; CDR3: CASSRDFNTEAFF; DNA: TGTGCCAGCAGCCGCGATTTTAACACTGAAGCTTTCTTT
J: TRBJ2-1; D: TRBD1; V: TRBV27; size: once; CDR3: CASRGTAFYNEQFF; DNA: TGTGCCAGCAGAGGGACAGCTTTCTACAATGAGCAGTTCTTC
J: TRBJ1-2; D: NA; V: TRBV10-3; size: NA; CDR3: CAISEGSVNTNYGYTF; DNA: TGTGCCATCAGTGAGGGCAGCGTGAACACTAACTATGGCTACACCTTC
J: TRBJ1-2; D: NA; V: TRBV16; size: few; CDR3: CASSQSQMAGRIDYGYTF; DNA: TGTGCCAGCAGCCAATCGCAAATGGCAGGGAGGATCGACTATGGCTACACCTTC
J: TRBJ2-7; D: TRBD2; V: TRBV5-4; size: NA; CDR3: CASSFLAGPYEQYF; DNA: TGTGCCAGCAGCTTCCTAGCGGGACCTTACGAGCAGTACTTC
J: TRBJ2-5; D: TRBD1; V: TRBV18; size: NA; CDR3: CASSSGQGQETQYF; DNA: TGTGCCAGCTCATCGGGACAGGGGCAAGAGACCCAGTACTTC
J: TRBJ2-3; D: NA; V: TRBV11-2; size: once; CDR3: CASSLGLYTQYF; DNA: TGTGCCAGCAGCTTAGGTCTCTATACGCAGTATTTT
J: TRBJ1-2; D: TRBD1; V: TRBV19; size: NA; CDR3: CASSSTGEHGYTF; DNA: TGTGCCAGTAGTTCTACAGGGGAGCATGGCTACACCTTC
J: TRBJ2-3; D: NA; V: TRBV19; size: few; CDR3: CASSTLAETDTQYF; DNA: TGTGCCAGTAGTACCTTAGCGGAGACAGATACGCAGTATTTT
J: TRBJ1-2; D: TRBD1; V: TRBV6-5; size: NA; CDR3: CASSLDRGPSGYTF; DNA: TGTGCCAGCAGCCTAGACAGGGGGCCCTCCGGCTACACCTTC
J: TRBJ2-7; D: TRBD2; V: TRBV4-1; size: few; CDR3: CASSYGDSGISYEQYF; DNA: TGCGCCAGCAGTTACGGGGATAGCGGGATTTCCTACGAGCAGTACTTC
J: TRBJ1-2; D: TRBD1; V: TRBV30; size: NA; CDR3: CACPKQGEVNGYTF; DNA: TGTGCCTGCCCGAAACAGGGGGAGGTTAATGGCTACACCTTC
J: TRBJ1-1; D: NA; V: TRBV6-5; size: NA; CDR3: CASSSRQALNTEAFF; DNA: TGTGCCAGCAGTTCTAGACAGGCCCTGAACACTGAAGCTTTCTTT
J: TRBJ2-3; D: TRBD2; V: TRBV5-1; size: once; CDR3: CASSRTGWTSGSTDTQYF; DNA: TGCGCCAGCAGCCGGACAGGGTGGACTAGCGGGAGCACAGATACGCAGTATTTT
J: TRBJ2-1; D: TRBD2; V: TRBV19; size: NA; CDR3: CATAPASGSYNEQFF; DNA: TGTGCCACCGCTCCCGCTAGCGGGTCCTACAATGAGCAGTTCTTC
J: TRBJ2-7; D: TRBD1; V: TRBV28; size: NA; CDR3: CASSPDPGGSSYEQYF; DNA: TGTGCCAGCAGCCCCGACCCAGGGGGAAGCTCCTACGAGCAGTACTTC
J: TRBJ2-7; D: NA; V: TRBV20-1; size: NA; CDR3: CSASLYHEQYF; DNA: TGCAGTGCTAGTCTCTACCACGAGCAGTACTTC
J: TRBJ2-6; D: NA; V: TRBV28; size: NA; CDR3: CASVPRAGANVLTF; DNA: TGTGCCAGCGTTCCTCGGGCTGGGGCCAACGTCCTGACTTTC
J: TRBJ1-2; D: TRBD1; V: TRBV15; size: NA; CDR3: CATSRAGTGNSGYTF; DNA: TGTGCCACCAGCAGAGCCGGGACAGGGAATAGCGGCTACACCTTC